This T cell receptor (beta chain) is from a study of T cells in Graves' hyperthyroidism and ophthalmopathy. Looking at the study overall: Peripheral blood was collected at initial diagnosis, before any treatment. Study-wide results and caveats: A model built on 13 V-J features separated ophthalmopathy from stable hyperthyroidism. Most thyroid clonotypes with frequency above 0.001 were detected in blood.

TCR beta CDR3 sequences were amplified from RNA transcripts. The TCR CDR3 first-round RT-PCR relied on the HTBI primer set. TCRdb passed the multiplex PCR reads through MiXCR, listing each CDR3 protein once. The table includes hundreds of thousands of distinct CDR3 sequences, roughly 20% detected once. The table lists this clonotype with a few counts. Its antigen is unknown. Trimming took off 7 bases at V and 8 bases at J, with 15 bases between the two ends. Germline CDR1 is MNHNS and CDR2 is SASEGT. This CDR3 is 13 amino acids long. The clonotype comes from a woman between 50 and 59 years old with Graves' hyperthyroidism that later progressed to Graves' ophthalmopathy. The V call is TRBV6-1, the J call TRBJ2-1; D perhaps matches TRBD1 (6 bases). Sequencing used blood. CDR3 DNA sequence: TGTGCCAGCATTACCAGACAGGTCTATGAGCAGTTCTTC. Translating it yields CASITRQVYEQFF.